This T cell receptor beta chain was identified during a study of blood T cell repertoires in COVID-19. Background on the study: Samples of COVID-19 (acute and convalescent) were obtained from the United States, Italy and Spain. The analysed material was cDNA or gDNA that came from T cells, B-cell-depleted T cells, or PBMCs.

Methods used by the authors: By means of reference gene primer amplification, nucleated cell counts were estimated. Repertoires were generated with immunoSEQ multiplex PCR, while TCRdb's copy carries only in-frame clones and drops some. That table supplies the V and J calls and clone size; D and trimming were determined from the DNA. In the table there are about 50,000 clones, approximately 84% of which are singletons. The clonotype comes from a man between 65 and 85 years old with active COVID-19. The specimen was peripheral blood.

CDR3 region: CASSGGQINQPQHF. The CDR3 region has the DNA TGTGCCAGCAGTGGCGGCCAGATAAATCAGCCCCAGCATTTT. The genes are TRBV25-1 and TRBJ1-5; no definite D call. V lost 4 bases and J 4 bases, leaving 11 bases between the germline ends. The CDR3 length is 14 residues. The germline V gene encodes CDR1 MGHDK and CDR2 SYGVNS.